The rows below give T cell receptor beta chains drawn from one sample of a study of T cell changes during pregnancy in multiple sclerosis. The repertoire was sequenced with immunoSEQ multiplex PCR; TCRdb's copy has only in-frame clones and lacks some. The data show about 120,000 clones, about 93% seen once. This specimen was peripheral blood, taken in the third trimester of pregnancy. These receptors were taken from a female donor with multiple sclerosis, enrolled in a pregnancy study. Each CDR3 is given with its conserved first and last residue. The D gene is left open where the match is weak. Clone size appears in some rows only: once, few, many, or a class for an expanded clone.

d_call j_call clone_size v_call cdr3_aa cdr3_nt
TRBD1 TRBJ1-1 . TRBV9 CASSVDRGFMNTEAFF TGTGCCAGCAGCGTAGACAGGGGTTTCATGAACACTGAAGCTTTCTTT
TRBD1 TRBJ2-6 . TRBV5-1 CASSLAGGQVPSGANVLTF TGCGCCAGCAGCTTGGCCGGCGGACAGGTCCCCTCTGGGGCCAACGTCCTGACTTTC
TRBD1 TRBJ1-5 . TRBV5-6 CASSAGTGGSNQPQHF TGTGCCAGCAGCGCTGGGACAGGGGGTAGCAATCAGCCCCAGCATTTT
TRBD1 TRBJ2-6 once TRBV9 CASSDRQGSGANVLTF TGTGCCAGCAGCGATCGACAGGGGTCTGGGGCCAACGTCCTGACTTTC
. TRBJ2-7 once TRBV28 CASSSGSPPYEQYF TGTGCCAGCAGTTCCGGGAGCCCCCCCTACGAGCAGTACTTC
TRBD2 TRBJ2-7 . TRBV11-2 CASSEGGFGQDF TGTGCCAGCAGCGAGGGAGGGTTCGGCCAGGACTTC
. TRBJ2-7 . TRBV14 CASSQDLGGYLMGEQYF TGTGCCAGCAGCCAAGATCTCGGGGGATATCTAATGGGCGAGCAGTACTTC
. TRBJ1-3 once TRBV30 CAWNRLTGNTIYF TGTGCCTGGAATCGGTTAACTGGAAACACCATATATTTT
. TRBJ1-6 once TRBV9 CASSVAGENSPLHF TGTGCCAGCAGCGTAGCGGGGGAGAACTCACCCCTCCACTTT
TRBD1 TRBJ2-2 . TRBV9 CASSASGQRNTGELFF TGTGCCAGCAGCGCCTCGGGACAGAGGAACACCGGGGAGCTGTTTTTT